The rows below give T cell receptor beta chains drawn from one sample of a study of molecular identifiers for immune sequencing clone quantification. One entry per CDR3 protein results from TCRdb running MiXCR on the PCR reads. The table lists fewer than 350,000 distinct CDR3 sequences, roughly a fifth of them singletons. Sequenced sample: naive CD8+ T cells from blood, with Jurkat cell RNA spiked in. Source of these receptors: a human donor in good health. Some libraries in this study had Jurkat cell RNA spiked in. Each CDR3 is given with its conserved first and last residue. D genes are given only for firm matches. Not every row has a clone size; where given, it reads once, few, many or a size class.

CDR3 protein	CDR3 DNA	J gene	D gene	clone size	V gene
CASSLSRGGEDSPLHF	TGTGCCAGCAGCTTATCCCGTGGGGGAGAAGATTCACCCCTCCACTTT	TRBJ1-6	-	many	TRBV7-9
CASSADRTTTYEQYF	TGTGCCAGCAGCGCTGACAGGACAACAACCTACGAGCAGTACTTC	TRBJ2-7	-	-	TRBV4-2
CASSHPGQGAQIPHGYTF	TGTGCCAGCAGCCATCCGGGACAGGGGGCCCAAATTCCTCATGGCTACACCTTC	TRBJ1-2	TRBD1	many	TRBV14
CATSTTLGTGVETQYF	TGTGCCACCAGCACGACCCTGGGGACAGGGGTAGAGACCCAGTACTTC	TRBJ2-5	TRBD1	-	TRBV15
CASSLVVGQQGSGANVLTF	TGTGCCAGCAGCTTAGTGGTTGGACAGCAAGGCTCTGGGGCCAACGTCCTGACTTTC	TRBJ2-6	-	-	TRBV7-8
CASSQDAAGREQPQHF	TGCGCCAGCAGCCAAGATGCGGCGGGGCGCGAACAGCCCCAGCATTTT	TRBJ1-5	-	many	TRBV4-3
CASRKMDTSDYGYTF	TGCGCCAGCAGAAAAATGGACACAAGTGACTATGGCTACACCTTC	TRBJ1-2	-	few	TRBV5-1
CSVEDSQRYGYTF	TGCAGCGTTGAAGATAGTCAGCGCTATGGCTACACCTTC	TRBJ1-2	-	many	TRBV29-1
CASSQERGLLTGGLFF	TGCGCCAGCAGCCAAGAGAGGGGCCTCCTTACCGGGGGGCTGTTTTTT	TRBJ2-2	-	-	TRBV4-3
CASSYPKDPTSGGGGSTDTQYF	TGTGCCAGCAGTTACCCGAAGGACCCTACTTCAGGGGGCGGCGGTAGCACAGATACGCAGTATTTT	TRBJ2-3	TRBD1	many	TRBV6-6
CASMDGGSVEQYF	TGTGCCAGCATGGATGGAGGGTCTGTCGAGCAGTACTTC	TRBJ2-7	-	-	TRBV27
CSVERQGGYGYTF	TGCAGCGTTGAAAGACAGGGAGGATATGGCTACACCTTC	TRBJ1-2	TRBD1	-	TRBV29-1
CASSSSGQNYEQYF	TGTGCCAGCAGTTCTAGTGGGCAGAACTACGAGCAGTACTTC	TRBJ2-7	-	many	TRBV7-2
CASRKGGSSYNEQFF	TGTGCCAGTAGAAAAGGGGGGAGCTCCTACAATGAGCAGTTCTTC	TRBJ2-1	-	many	TRBV19
CASSYSPNYGYTF	TGTGCCAGCAGTTACTCCCCCAACTATGGCTACACCTTC	TRBJ1-2	-	-	TRBV6-5
CASISTGDRDYTTEAFF	TGTGCCAGCATAAGTACCGGGGACAGGGATTATACCACTGAAGCTTTCTTT	TRBJ1-1	TRBD1	-	TRBV6-6
CSVEVNSGSDYSYNEQFF	TGCAGCGTTGAAGTTAATAGCGGGAGTGACTACTCCTACAATGAGCAGTTCTTC	TRBJ2-1	TRBD2	few	TRBV29-1
CASSSPNRGTRSEQYF	TGTGCCAGCAGCTCACCTAACAGGGGGACGCGAAGCGAGCAGTACTTC	TRBJ2-7	TRBD1	many	TRBV7-9
CASRGAGQNIQYF	TGTGCCAGCAGAGGGGCGGGACAAAACATTCAGTACTTC	TRBJ2-4	-	few	TRBV27
CASSPIAASYNEQFF	TGTGCCAGCAGTCCTATAGCGGCCTCCTACAATGAGCAGTTCTTC	TRBJ2-1	-	few	TRBV27
CASSQGAGYYEQYF	TGCGCCAGCAGCCAAGGGGCAGGCTACTACGAGCAGTACTTC	TRBJ2-7	-	-	TRBV4-3
CASSLTTGRREKLFF	TGTGCCAGCAGTCTCACGACAGGGCGGAGAGAAAAACTGTTTTTT	TRBJ1-4	TRBD1	many	TRBV12-3/TRBV12-4
CAWTPAGNTIYF	TGTGCCTGGACCCCAGCCGGAAACACCATATATTTT	TRBJ1-3	-	many	TRBV30
CASRSTSGRLGPPDTQYF	TGTGCCAGCAGGTCGACTAGCGGGAGGTTGGGGCCGCCAGATACGCAGTATTTT	TRBJ2-3	TRBD2	many	TRBV7-9
CASTPIQGNYEQYF	TGCGCCAGCACCCCTATTCAGGGGAACTACGAGCAGTACTTC	TRBJ2-7	-	many	TRBV4-3
CAVLRGQTEAFF	TGTGCCGTCCTCAGGGGGCAGACTGAAGCTTTCTTT	TRBJ1-1	TRBD1	many	TRBV12-3/TRBV12-4
CASVQGAEANYGYTF	TGTGCCAGTGTACAGGGGGCAGAAGCTAACTATGGCTACACCTTC	TRBJ1-2	TRBD1	many	TRBV19
CASSRQGNEQFF	TGTGCCAGCAGTAGACAGGGAAATGAGCAGTTCTTC	TRBJ2-1	TRBD1	-	TRBV6-5
CACQGGWNEQFF	TGTGCCTGCCAGGGGGGTTGGAATGAGCAGTTCTTC	TRBJ2-1	-	many	TRBV12-3/TRBV12-4
CAGSVQIHNEQFF	TGTGCCGGGAGTGTACAAATCCACAATGAGCAGTTCTTC	TRBJ2-1	-	many	TRBV30
CASSPWTSGVPPATNEQFF	TGTGCCAGCAGTCCCTGGACTAGCGGGGTCCCTCCGGCGACCAATGAGCAGTTCTTC	TRBJ2-1	TRBD2	few	TRBV27
CAWSQTSAGTQYF	TGTGCCTGGAGTCAGACTAGTGCGGGGACCCAGTACTTC	TRBJ2-5	-	few	TRBV30
CASSPRATDTQYF	TGTGCCAGCAGTCCAAGGGCGACAGATACGCAGTATTTT	TRBJ2-3	-	few	TRBV6-5
CASSLSKNTGELFF	TGTGCCAGCAGCTTATCTAAGAACACCGGGGAGCTGTTTTTT	TRBJ2-2	-	many	TRBV7-3
CSVKETGATNYGYTF	TGCAGCGTGAAGGAAACAGGAGCAACTAACTATGGCTACACCTTC	TRBJ1-2	-	many	TRBV29-1
CASSLAGTSGGPLEAQYF	TGTGCCAGCAGTTTAGCCGGGACTAGCGGGGGACCCCTCGAGGCCCAGTACTTC	TRBJ2-5	TRBD2	-	TRBV6-2/TRBV6-3
CATRELGYTF	TGTGCCACCAGAGAGTTGGGCTACACCTTC	TRBJ1-2	-	few	TRBV12-3/TRBV12-4
CASSFTGDYTEAFF	TGTGCCAGCAGCTTTACAGGGGACTACACTGAAGCTTTCTTT	TRBJ1-1	TRBD1	many	TRBV7-9
CASSLRQGPDTQYF	TGTGCCAGCAGTTTAAGACAGGGACCCGATACGCAGTATTTT	TRBJ2-3	TRBD1	-	TRBV27
CASTTGGRNTEAFF	TGTGCCAGTACAACAGGGGGCCGGAACACTGAAGCTTTCTTT	TRBJ1-1	TRBD1	many	TRBV27
CASSSSGNEQFF	TGTGCCAGCAGCTCTAGCGGCAATGAGCAGTTCTTC	TRBJ2-1	TRBD2	many	TRBV12-3/TRBV12-4
CASSSLAGTFSYEQYF	TGCGCCAGCAGCTCCTTAGCGGGCACCTTCTCCTACGAGCAGTACTTC	TRBJ2-7	TRBD2	many	TRBV5-1
CASSLGQSSYEQYF	TGTGCCAGCAGCTTAGGTCAAAGCTCCTACGAGCAGTACTTC	TRBJ2-7	-	many	TRBV5-6
CATSSGQGDNEKLFF	TGTGCCACCAGCAGCGGACAGGGGGATAATGAAAAACTGTTTTTT	TRBJ1-4	TRBD1	few	TRBV15
CASSLQGFGSPLHF	TGTGCCAGCAGCCTGCAGGGGTTCGGTTCACCCCTCCACTTT	TRBJ1-6	-	many	TRBV2
CASSLLTSRSTGELFF	TGTGCCAGCAGCCTTCTGACTAGCAGGAGCACCGGGGAGCTGTTTTTT	TRBJ2-2	TRBD2	many	TRBV27
CAISEPKEAAYEQYF	TGTGCCATCAGTGAGCCCAAGGAGGCAGCCTACGAGCAGTACTTC	TRBJ2-7	-	-	TRBV10-3
CASSFSLAGVTDTQYF	TGTGCCAGCAGCTTCTCACTAGCGGGGGTCACAGATACGCAGTATTTT	TRBJ2-3	TRBD2	-	TRBV13
CASSQTGAYGYTF	TGTGCCAGCAGCCAGACAGGGGCCTATGGCTACACCTTC	TRBJ1-2	TRBD1	few	TRBV6-2/TRBV6-3
CASSAGLAGDQPQHF	TGTGCCAGCAGCGCCGGTTTGGCAGGGGACCAGCCCCAGCATTTT	TRBJ1-5	-	few	TRBV6-1
CASSQRTGQETQYF	TGCGCCAGCAGCCAGAGGACAGGCCAAGAGACCCAGTACTTC	TRBJ2-5	TRBD1	many	TRBV4-3
CASSRTGPYQETQYF	TGTGCCAGCTCACGGACAGGGCCATACCAAGAGACCCAGTACTTC	TRBJ2-5	TRBD1	-	TRBV27